These 19 T cell receptor beta chains share one sample of origin, sequenced in a study of T cell repertoires in cytomegalovirus infection (dated by TCRdb to about 2019). Interpreted using the paper, the treatment or condition label stands for: in vitro stimulation with specific CMV peptide epitopes to enrich CMV-specific T cells. Their antigen targets remain unknown. These reads were obtained on an Illumina HiSeq 1500. TCRdb applied fastp at Q25 and MiXCR to the public reads, then kept only in-frame beta chains. Each CDR3 protein gets just one entry, which takes the most common genes and DNA from the rows behind it. The sample data list 640,000 or so distinct CDR3 sequences, and 30% to 40% of these were observed just once. The ten largest clones take up 18% of the sample. The sequencing used cultured PBMCs, collected from culture after CMV antigen stimulation. The receptors stem from a human donor in good health (CMV status not recorded). Some clones in this sample may be carry-over from other donors' samples.

This clonotype was observed a single time. This rearrangement joins TRBV7-2 to TRBJ2-5, with 9 nucleotides matching TRBD2. CDR1 and CDR2 (germline): SGHTA, FQGNSA. The CDR3 sequence is 14 residues long. The ends lost 6 bases at V and 4 bases at J; junction bases unmatched: 6. The CDR3 DNA reads as TGTGCCAGCAGTCTAGCGGGGATGTTAGAGACCCAGTACTTC. The encoded protein is CASSLAGMLETQYF.

CDR3 in amino acids: CASSFHANTEAFF. CDR3 nucleotide sequence: TGTGCCAGTAGTTTCCACGCGAACACTGAAGCTTTCTTT. J is TRBJ1-1 and V is TRBV19, with D unclear. The germline V gene encodes CDR1 LNHDA and CDR2 SQIVND (reference sequence). V lost 5 bases to trimming and J lost 1 base, with 8 bases between them. The length of the CDR3 is 13 residues.

V gene TRBV4-1 combines with J gene TRBJ2-1; 8 nucleotides align to TRBD2. V was pared by 7 bases and J by 3 bases, with 11 bases of the junction left unmatched. Germline assignment: CDR1 MGHRA and CDR2 YSYEKL. This CDR3 contains 16 residues. Here the CDR3 reads CASTKEGLGNYNEQFF. The CDR3 bases are TGCGCCAGCACCAAAGAGGGACTAGGTAACTACAATGAGCAGTTCTTC.

This clonotype was found a few times. V gene TRBV5-6 combines with J gene TRBJ2-3; perhaps TRBD2 as D (5 bases). The V and J ends lost 5 bases and 2 bases respectively, with 9 bases between them. The CDR3 sequence is 13 residues long. Germline V gene data show CDR1 as SGHDT and CDR2 as YYEEEE. The CDR3 DNA reads TGTGCCAGCAGGGCCGGGAACACAGATACGCAGTATTTT. It encodes CASRAGNTDTQYF. The variable domain in full, with the rest retrieved from reference TRBV5-6 and TRBJ2-3, is DAGVTQSPTHLIKTRGQQVTLRCSPKSGHDTVSWYQQALGQGPQFIFQYYEEEERQRGNFPDRFSGHQFPNYSSELNVNALLLGDSALYLCASRAGNTDTQYFGPGTRLTVL.

This clonotype has only one observation. The V gene is TRBV6-1, the J gene TRBJ2-1, with 14 bases matching TRBD2. After removal of 6 bases from V and 5 bases from J, the junction contained 3 bases not matched to a gene. Germline assignment: CDR1 MNHNS and CDR2 SASEGT. The CDR3 is 15 residues long. CDR3 coding DNA: TGTGCCAGCAGACCGGGACTAGCGGGGGACAATGAGCAGTTCTTC. This sequence encodes CASRPGLAGDNEQFF.

This clonotype came up a few times. The chain recombines TRBV10-3 with TRBJ2-1; perhaps TRBD1 as D (6 bases). The ends were cut back, 8 bases at V and 9 bases at J, with 20 bases in the middle. The length of the CDR3 is 14 residues. Per germline, CDR1 ENHRY and CDR2 SYGVKD. In DNA form, the CDR3 reads TGTGCCATCTGGGGCGGAGTGGGGGCCGGTGAGCAGTTCTTC. It codes for CAIWGGVGAGEQFF.

In its sample, this clonotype was seen a few times. The chain is built from TRBV5-1 and TRBJ2-1; D possibly corresponds to TRBD2 (6 bases). Germline V gene lookup returns CDR1 SGHRS and CDR2 YFSETQ. The CDR3 length is 15 residues. Trimming removed 0 bases at V and 4 bases at J, with 11 bases between. The CDR3 is CASSLDSGGYNEQFF. DNA of the CDR3: TGCGCCAGCAGCTTGGATAGCGGAGGATACAATGAGCAGTTCTTC. Looking up the rest from reference TRBV5-1 and TRBJ2-1 gives the full variable domain: KAGVTQTPRYLIKTRGQQVTLSCSPISGHRSVSWYQQTPGQGLQFLFEYFSETQRNKGNFPGRFSGRQFSNSRSEMNVSTLELGDSALYLCASSLDSGGYNEQFFGPGTRLTVL.

With regard to this clonotype: At one end, the junction sequence differs from germline, possibly due to a read error. V usage is TRBV18 and J usage is TRBJ2-2; maybe TRBD2 (7 bases). This CDR3 is 15 amino acids long. Germline loops: CDR1 KGHSH, CDR2 LQKENI. CDR3: CASSPFGGHTVELFF. The DNA for the CDR3 is TGTGCCAGCTCACCGTTCGGGGGGCACACCGTGGAGCTGTTTTTT.

The chain recombines TRBV27 with TRBJ2-7, with D possibly being TRBD1 (5 bases). The V gene lost 5 bases and the J gene lost 5 bases, with 10 bases spanning the gap. Looked up from germline, CDR1 is MNHEY and CDR2 is SMNVEV (reference sequence). The CDR3 runs 12 residues. The chain's CDR3 is CASSGAPHEQYF. The CDR3 DNA follows: TGTGCCAGCAGTGGGGCCCCACACGAGCAGTACTTC.

The chain carries TRBV19 and TRBJ2-5; a weak D match, TRBD2 (7 bases). Per the germline V gene, CDR1 is LNHDA and CDR2 is SQIVND (reference sequence). This CDR3 spans 17 amino acids. The germline V and J ends were trimmed by 5 bases and 4 bases, with 23 bases remaining between them. In DNA, the CDR3 is TGTGCCAGTAGTCCCCTTCGGGGGAGGGGGATGTCAGAGACCCAGTACTTC. It is translated as CASSPLRGRGMSETQYF.

The chain links TRBV10-3 to TRBJ1-1, with D possibly TRBD1 on 5 matching bases. From germline, CDR1 is ENHRY and CDR2 SYGVKD. V was clipped by 10 bases and J by 9 bases, with 18 bases between them. The CDR3 runs to 12 residues. This CDR3 is CATRGDGAQAFF. The CDR3 region has the DNA TGTGCCACCCGAGGGGACGGCGCACAAGCTTTCTTT.

The chain is built from TRBV6-2 or TRBV6-3 and TRBJ1-1; possible D gene TRBD1, 6 bases. Germline V gives CDR1 MNHEY, CDR2 SVGEGT. The CDR3 contains 15 residues. V dropped 6 bases and J dropped 1 base, with 15 bases sitting between them. CDR3 sequence reads: CASRPQDSANTEAFF. In DNA form, the CDR3 reads TGTGCCAGCAGACCCCAGGACAGTGCGAACACTGAAGCTTTCTTT.

The V call is TRBV5-6, the J call TRBJ2-1; 7 nucleotides match TRBD1. The CDR3 totals 16 residues. The J segment lost 1 base and the V segment lost 4 bases, leaving 8 bases of the junction unmatched. The germline V gene encodes CDR1 SGHDT and CDR2 YYEEEE. The CDR3 region is CASSRPRDRSYNEQFF. The CDR3 DNA is TGTGCCAGCAGCCGACCCCGGGACAGATCCTACAATGAGCAGTTCTTC.

The chain links TRBV28 to TRBJ2-1; D could derive from TRBD1 or TRBD2 (6 bases each). V was clipped by 1 base and J by 4 bases, with 17 bases between them. Germline CDR1 reads MDHEN; CDR2 reads SYDVKM. There are 17 residues in the CDR3. Written as DNA, the CDR3 is TGTGCCAGCAGTTTATTCGGGGGCCTCCCCCCTTACAATGAGCAGTTCTTC. Protein product: CASSLFGGLPPYNEQFF. The full variable domain, completed using reference TRBV28 and TRBJ2-1, is DVKVTQSSRYLVKRTGEKVFLECVQDMDHENMFWYRQDPGLGLRLIYFSYDVKMKEKGDIPEGYSVSREKKERFSLILESASTNQTSMYLCASSLFGGLPPYNEQFFGPGTRLTVL.

The chain couples TRBV5-4 to TRBJ2-1; either TRBD1 or TRBD2 may fit D (5 bases each). V was cut by 4 bases and J by 5 bases, with 28 bases left in between. Per the germline V gene, CDR1 is SGHNT and CDR2 is YYREEE (reference sequence). There are 19 residues in the CDR3. CDR3 sequence: CASSPALGTESPLHNEQFF. The CDR3 DNA is TGTGCCAGCAGCCCCGCGCTAGGGACGGAATCGCCCCTCCACAATGAGCAGTTCTTC.

The genes are TRBV7-2 and TRBJ1-2; tentatively, D is TRBD1 (5 bases). Germline values: CDR1 SGHTA, CDR2 FQGNSA. V shed 7 bases and J shed 3 bases, with 12 bases lying between them. This CDR3 comprises 13 residues. CDR3 residues: CASTGGLDYGYTF. The CDR3 DNA reads as TGTGCCAGCACTGGGGGACTGGACTATGGCTACACCTTC.

The sample holds a few counts of this clonotype. The chain carries TRBV28 and TRBJ2-1; TRBD2 might be the D (5 bases). The CDR3 spans 14 residues. The germline CDR1 and CDR2 sequences are MDHEN and SYDVKM. V lost 5 bases and J 10 bases, leaving 18 bases between the germline ends. The CDR3, as DNA: TGTGCCAGCAGTCCGCCCGGGGTGCGTCAAGAGCAGTTCTTC. It encodes CASSPPGVRQEQFF.

The chain carries TRBV2 and TRBJ2-5, with D perhaps TRBD1 (5 bases). The germline V gene has CDR1 SNHLY and CDR2 FYNNEI. The CDR3 extends over 14 amino acids. V was clipped by 7 bases and J by 1 base, with 13 bases between them. The CDR3 protein is CASNPGRPQETQYF. For the CDR3, the DNA is TGTGCCAGCAACCCAGGGCGTCCCCAAGAGACCCAGTACTTC.

This clonotype was counted at least ten times. J is TRBJ2-2 and V is TRBV7-8, with D maybe TRBD2 (6 bases). V lost 5 bases and J lost 4, with 17 bases in between. This CDR3 comprises 16 residues. CDR1 SGHVS and CDR2 FQNEAQ come from the germline V gene. In DNA form, the CDR3 reads TGTGCCAGCAGCACGCGTGCGGGGTCGCGCACCGGGGAGCTGTTTTTT. This translates into CASSTRAGSRTGELFF.